Here is one T cell receptor beta chain with its context. This entry is derived from a study of technical replicates of blood from a few donors. Assay used: immunoSEQ multiplex PCR; TCRdb lists only in-frame clones, some missing. There are over 65,000 clones in the sample; roughly 98% occur only once, and over 0.15% lies in the top ten. The V gene lost 4 bases and the J gene lost 8 bases, with 11 bases spanning the gap. This CDR3 contains 12 residues. Germline assignment: CDR1 MGHRA and CDR2 YSYEKL. The receptor was isolated from a human donor in good health. Material for sequencing was T cells isolated from PBMCs. The gene calls are TRBV4-1 and TRBJ1-2, with D perhaps TRBD1 (6 bases). The DNA for the CDR3 is TGCGCCAGCAGCCTAGGGGGTGACGGCTACACCTTC. Its protein product is CASSLGGDGYTF.